A selection of T cell receptor beta chains follows, all from one sample in a study of blood T cells in healthy people across ages. Via MiXCR, TCRdb re-called the 5' RACE reads, giving one row per CDR3 protein. The sample includes hundreds of thousands of distinct CDR3 sequences, 21% seen only once; the top ten take under 4%. Sequencing used blood. These receptors all stem from a man between 65 and 85 years old in good health. The CDR3 runs from the conserved cysteine through the conserved F or W. The D gene is left open where the match is weak. Size is omitted from some rows. Given values are once, few, many or a class for expanded clones.

cdr3_aa | cdr3_nt | clone_size | j_call | v_call | d_call
CASSDRLYEQYF | TGTGCCAGCAGCGACCGGCTCTACGAGCAGTACTTC | once | TRBJ2-7 | TRBV2 | .
CASPTSGTRNTGELFF | TGTGCCAGCCCAACCTCCGGGACAAGGAACACCGGGGAGCTGTTTTTT | few | TRBJ2-2 | TRBV18 | .
CASSLGKTTGELFF | TGTGCCAGCAGCCTAGGGAAGACCACCGGGGAGCTGTTTTTT | . | TRBJ2-2 | TRBV3-1 | .
CASSLDGRGGYTF | TGCGCCAGCAGCTTGGATGGACGCGGAGGCTACACCTTC | once | TRBJ1-2 | TRBV5-1 | .
CASSLDVVSEAFF | TGTGCCAGCAGCTTAGACGTGGTCTCTGAAGCTTTCTTT | . | TRBJ1-1 | TRBV7-3 | .
CAWAQDYEQYF | TGTGCCTGGGCGCAAGACTACGAGCAGTACTTC | . | TRBJ2-7 | TRBV30 | .
CASSPGYRGGETQYF | TGTGCCAGCAGCCCCGGATACAGAGGTGGAGAGACCCAGTACTTC | . | TRBJ2-5 | TRBV14 | .
CSATGTGIETQYF | TGCAGTGCGACCGGGACAGGGATCGAGACCCAGTACTTC | many | TRBJ2-5 | TRBV20-1 | TRBD1
CASTSIWRERDEQYF | TGTGCCAGCACCTCAATCTGGCGGGAGAGGGACGAGCAGTACTTC | many | TRBJ2-7 | TRBV28 | TRBD2
CAISMGQGLDYGYTF | TGTGCCATCAGTATGGGACAGGGGCTCGACTATGGCTACACCTTC | . | TRBJ1-2 | TRBV10-3 | TRBD1
CSARPGTGGNQPQHF | TGCAGTGCTAGACCAGGGACAGGGGGAAATCAGCCCCAGCATTTT | . | TRBJ1-5 | TRBV20-1 | TRBD1
CASSLFSSRGGAGYGYTF | TGTGCCAGCAGCTTATTCTCTTCGCGAGGGGGCGCAGGCTATGGCTACACCTTC | few | TRBJ1-2 | TRBV7-2 | TRBD1
CASSLLGGAYNEQFF | TGTGCCAGCAGTTTATTAGGGGGCGCCTACAATGAGCAGTTCTTC | many | TRBJ2-1 | TRBV28 | TRBD1
CASSNDRIQETQYF | TGTGCCAGCAGTAATGACAGGATACAAGAGACCCAGTACTTC | few | TRBJ2-5 | TRBV6-5 | .
CATSTGGSYNVQFF | TGTGCCACCAGCACGGGGGGGTCCTACAATGTTCAGTTCTTC | . | TRBJ2-1 | TRBV15 | TRBD2
CASSYSSGSPGTAAFF | TGTGCCAGCAGTTACTCGAGTGGGAGCCCGGGCACTGCAGCTTTCTTT | . | TRBJ1-1 | TRBV6-5 | .
CASSYQGSHTDTQYF | TGCGCCAGCAGCTACCAGGGGTCCCACACAGATACGCAGTATTTT | few | TRBJ2-3 | TRBV5-1 | .
CASSYSAGSNTQYF | TGTGCCAGCAGTTACTCGGCAGGGTCGAATACGCAGTATTTT | few | TRBJ2-3 | TRBV6-2/TRBV6-3 | .
CASSLALAGGLYEQFF | TGTGCCAGCAGCTTAGCTCTAGCGGGAGGGCTGTATGAGCAGTTCTTC | few | TRBJ2-1 | TRBV7-8 | TRBD2
CASSDGHGNTIYF | TGTGCTAGCAGTGACGGACACGGAAACACCATATATTTT | . | TRBJ1-3 | TRBV7-7 | .
CASSFSIGDTF | TGTGCCAGCAGCTTTTCGATTGGGGACACCTTC | few | TRBJ1-2 | TRBV7-9 | .
CASSLAGTGHTQYF | TGTGCCAGCAGCTTAGCGGGGACAGGCCATACGCAGTATTTT | . | TRBJ2-3 | TRBV11-3 | TRBD1
CASSQESGSNEQYF | TGCGCCAGCAGCCAAGAGTCAGGGAGCAACGAGCAGTACTTC | . | TRBJ2-7 | TRBV4-3 | .
CSHRSSGRAFGTGELFF | TGCAGCCATCGATCTAGCGGGAGGGCCTTTGGCACCGGGGAGCTGTTTTTT | many | TRBJ2-2 | TRBV29-1 | TRBD2
CSALPGATNEILFF | TGCAGTGCCCTGCCGGGGGCTACTAATGAAATACTGTTTTTT | . | TRBJ1-4 | TRBV20-1 | .
CSARVAGSADTQYF | TGCAGTGCTAGAGTAGCGGGAAGCGCAGATACGCAGTATTTT | . | TRBJ2-3 | TRBV20-1 | TRBD2
CASSRKFPLASSTDTQYF | TGTGCCAGCAGCCGGAAATTCCCCTTAGCTTCTAGCACAGATACGCAGTATTTT | . | TRBJ2-3 | TRBV3-1 | .
CSARESAGGSYF | TGCAGTGCTAGAGAATCGGCAGGAGGGTCGTATTTT | . | TRBJ2-3 | TRBV20-1 | .
CASSFDVAGGRQTQYF | TGTGCCAGCAGTTTTGACGTAGCGGGAGGGAGGCAGACCCAGTACTTC | . | TRBJ2-5 | TRBV12-3/TRBV12-4 | TRBD2
CSVSPGLAGSYNEQFF | TGCAGCGTTTCTCCGGGACTAGCGGGCTCCTACAATGAGCAGTTCTTC | few | TRBJ2-1 | TRBV29-1 | TRBD2
CASSQLAVSSGANVLTF | TGTGCCAGCAGCCAACTAGCGGTAAGCTCTGGGGCCAACGTCCTGACTTTC | few | TRBJ2-6 | TRBV3-1 | TRBD2
CASSQGWGRYEQYF | TGCGCCAGCAGCCAAGGATGGGGCAGGTACGAGCAGTACTTC | . | TRBJ2-7 | TRBV4-3 | .
CASSLYGSPYEQYF | TGTGCCAGCAGTTTATATGGTTCCCCCTACGAGCAGTACTTC | . | TRBJ2-7 | TRBV27 | .
CASSFTVLDSRETQYF | TGTGCCAGCAGCTTTACTGTTCTGGACAGTCGCGAGACCCAGTACTTC | . | TRBJ2-5 | TRBV7-6 | .
CASSQEVLHGYTF | TGCGCCAGCAGCCAAGAGGTTCTCCATGGCTACACCTTC | few | TRBJ1-2 | TRBV4-1 | .
CASSLSGRVNEQFF | TGTGCCAGCAGCCTTAGCGGGAGGGTCAATGAGCAGTTCTTC | . | TRBJ2-1 | TRBV7-6 | TRBD2
CASSKEGTSGTTSTDTQYF | TGTGCCAGCAGCAAAGAGGGGACTAGCGGAACCACTAGCACAGATACGCAGTATTTT | . | TRBJ2-3 | TRBV9 | TRBD2
CSASKGTETQYF | TGCAGTGCTAGTAAGGGGACGGAGACCCAGTACTTC | . | TRBJ2-5 | TRBV20-1 | .
CSARVGTATYEQYF | TGCAGTGCTAGAGTCGGGACAGCTACCTACGAGCAGTACTTC | . | TRBJ2-7 | TRBV20-1 | TRBD1
CASSPRQVLSSYNEQFF | TGTGCCAGCAGCCCCCGACAGGTATTATCCTCCTACAATGAGCAGTTCTTC | few | TRBJ2-1 | TRBV7-6 | .
CANSPAGEGFYNEQFF | TGTGCCAACAGCCCAGCGGGGGAGGGGTTTTACAATGAGCAGTTCTTC | . | TRBJ2-1 | TRBV3-1 | TRBD2
CASSLTGRSWHEQFF | TGTGCCAGCAGCTTAACAGGGAGGAGTTGGCATGAGCAGTTCTTC | few | TRBJ2-1 | TRBV7-9 | .
CASTSPGLAGKETQYF | TGTGCCAGCACCAGCCCTGGACTAGCGGGAAAAGAGACCCAGTACTTC | . | TRBJ2-5 | TRBV6-1 | TRBD2
CSAKDRANTGELFF | TGCAGTGCTAAGGACAGGGCGAACACCGGGGAGCTGTTTTTT | . | TRBJ2-2 | TRBV20-1 | TRBD1
CASISPLGTGIYEQYF | TGTGCCAGCATATCACCTCTCGGGACAGGGATCTACGAGCAGTACTTC | many | TRBJ2-7 | TRBV7-9 | TRBD1
CASSITYEQYF | TGTGCCAGCAGTATCACCTACGAGCAGTACTTC | . | TRBJ2-7 | TRBV27 | .
CASSQLDRPQETQYF | TGTGCCAGCAGCCAACTGGACAGGCCCCAAGAGACCCAGTACTTC | few | TRBJ2-5 | TRBV3-1 | TRBD1
CSARQVLTDGYTF | TGCAGTGCTAGACAGGTCCTTACGGATGGCTACACCTTC | few | TRBJ1-2 | TRBV20-1 | .
CASSKGGTNRQETQYF | TGTGCCAGCAGCAAAGGGGGGACAAATCGCCAAGAGACCCAGTACTTC | . | TRBJ2-5 | TRBV21-1 | .